This TCR beta chain comes out of a study of vaccination effects on CD4 cells after COVID-19. Study overall: The second dose preceded post-vaccine samples by a median of 72 days.

Only in-frame clones appear in the TCRdb table, and some are missing; sequencing was by immunoSEQ multiplex PCR. The sample has around 81,000 clones, around 77% seen once. Study findings and constraints: Nearly all vaccine-induced clones in healthy recipients recognized only SARS-CoV-2.

Germline loops: CDR1 PRHDT, CDR2 FYEKMQ (reference sequence). The CDR3 covers 13 residues. V lost 5 bases and J lost 8, with 13 bases in between. As concerns this clone: Its target is not known.

Antigen-specific CD4+ T cells were expanded (with viral peptide pools) by the ViraFEST assay ahead of sequencing. The culture ran for approximately 9 days before CD4+ T cells were isolated. Participants received two doses of either the BNT162b2 or mRNA-1273 vaccine. Nucleocapsid antibodies were negative in the vaccine recipients, who had never had SARS-CoV-2 infection. This clonotype was obtained from a human donor who received a COVID-19 vaccine. The chain has TRBV13 and TRBJ2-1; D remains unclear. The sample in question was CD4+ T cells from PBMCs cultured with HCoV-OC43 spike peptides, obtained after COVID-19 vaccination. Subset in this sample: HCoV-OC43 spike overlapping peptide pool stimulation. CDR3 DNA sequence: TGTGCCAGCAGCCATAGGAACCGCGATGAGCAGTTCTTC. Its protein product is CASSHRNRDEQFF.